This T cell receptor beta chain emerged from a study of OX40 agonist ivuxolimab in advanced cancers. Study details: An anti-OX40 (CD134) antibody with agonistic activity, ivuxolimab, was administered to patients.

Generated by immunoSEQ multiplex PCR, the TCRdb table keeps only in-frame clones and is missing some. This sample carries about 93,000 clones, 85% to 90% of them seen once, and the ten largest clones take approximately 0.36%. To note about this clone: Its antigen is still unknown.

CDR1 and CDR2 from the germline V gene are SGHRS and YFSETQ. This CDR3 has 15 amino acids. Unmatched junction bases numbered 6, after V lost 4 bases and J lost 1 base. Findings of the study overall: At 0.1 to 3.0 mg/kg and by week 6, CD4+ and CD8+ T cells in the blood had expanded clonally.

The TCR sequence derives from an adult with an advanced solid tumor such as melanoma, head and neck, liver or kidney cancer. The source material was CD4+ or CD8+ T cells sorted from blood, sampled in a trial of the OX40 agonist ivuxolimab. This rearrangement joins TRBV5-1 to TRBJ2-3; 7 positions agree with TRBD2. CDR3 bases: TGCGCCAGCAGCCCGCGGGGGACCCGCACAGATACGCAGTATTTT. As protein: CASSPRGTRTDTQYF. Based on the CDR3 plus reference TRBV5-1 and TRBJ2-3, the full variable domain is KAGVTQTPRYLIKTRGQQVTLSCSPISGHRSVSWYQQTPGQGLQFLFEYFSETQRNKGNFPGRFSGRQFSNSRSEMNVSTLELGDSALYLCASSPRGTRTDTQYFGPGTRLTVL.